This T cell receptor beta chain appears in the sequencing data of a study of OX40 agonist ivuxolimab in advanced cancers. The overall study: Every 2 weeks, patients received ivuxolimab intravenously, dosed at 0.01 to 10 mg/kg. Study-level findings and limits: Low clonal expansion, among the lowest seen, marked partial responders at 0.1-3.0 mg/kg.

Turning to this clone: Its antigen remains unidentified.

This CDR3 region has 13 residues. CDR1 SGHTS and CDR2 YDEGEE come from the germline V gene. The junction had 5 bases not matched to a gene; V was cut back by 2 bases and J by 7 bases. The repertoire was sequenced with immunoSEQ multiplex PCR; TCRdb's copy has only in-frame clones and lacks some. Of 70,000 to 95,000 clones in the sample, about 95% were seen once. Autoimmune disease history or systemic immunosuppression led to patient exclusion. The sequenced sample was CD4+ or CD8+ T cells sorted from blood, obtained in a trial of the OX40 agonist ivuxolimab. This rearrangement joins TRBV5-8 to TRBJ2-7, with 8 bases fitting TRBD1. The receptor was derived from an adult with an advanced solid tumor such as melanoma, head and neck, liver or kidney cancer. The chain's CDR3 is CASSFGTGGEQYF. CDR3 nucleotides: TGTGCCAGCAGCTTCGGGACAGGCGGAGAGCAGTACTTC.